This TCR beta chain was observed in a study of blood T cell repertoires in COVID-19. Study in general: Donors in the United States, Italy and Spain gave samples during acute or convalescent COVID-19. Sources were T cells, B-cell-depleted T cells, or PBMCs; the material itself was cDNA or gDNA.

Study processing details: Reference gene primer amplification gave estimated nucleated cell counts. The protocol was immunoSEQ multiplex PCR, while the TCRdb copy is restricted to in-frame clones and leaves out a portion. V, J and clone size derive from that table, while D and trimming were established from the DNA sequence. The data hold about 240,000 clones, with around 85% observed a single time. This CDR3 is 14 amino acids long. Germline-derived CDR1 and CDR2 are SGHTA and FQGNSA. V lost 6 bases to trimming and J lost 2 bases; unmatched junction nucleotides: 0. Sample: peripheral blood. The rearrangement uses TRBV7-2 and TRBJ2-2; 10 bases map to TRBD1. The TCR comes from an elderly woman with acute or convalescent COVID-19. For the CDR3, the DNA is TGTGCCAGCAGGACAGGGGGCAACACCGGGGAGCTGTTTTTT. Its protein product is CASRTGGNTGELFF. Based on the CDR3 plus reference TRBV7-2 and TRBJ2-2, the full variable domain is GAGVSQSPSNKVTEKGKDVELRCDPISGHTALYWYRQSLGQGLEFLIYFQGNSAPDKSGLPSDRFSAERTGGSVSTLTIQRTQQEDSAVYLCASRTGGNTGELFFGEGSRLTVL.